Following are 15 T cell receptor beta chains from one sample sequenced in a study of T cell responses to AZD1222 COVID-19 vaccine. Only in-frame clones appear in the TCRdb table, and some are missing; sequencing was by immunoSEQ multiplex PCR. The repertoire consists of fewer than 75,000 clones, with 80% to 95% occurring once and the leading ten covering approximately 6.3%. The input for sequencing was peripheral blood, taken 28 days after the second dose of the MenACWY control vaccine. The receptors originated from an adult who received the MenACWY meningococcal vaccine as a control.

The chain joins TRBV19 to TRBJ2-7; D gene ambiguous. This CDR3 comprises 15 residues. Germline V gene data show CDR1 as LNHDA and CDR2 as SQIVND (reference sequence). V lost 4 bases, J lost 1 base, and 14 bases lay in between. The CDR3 sequence: CASSTQDLASYEQYF. The CDR3 DNA reads as TGTGCCAGTAGTACCCAAGACCTCGCGTCCTACGAGCAGTACTTC.

V gene TRBV27 combines with J gene TRBJ2-7; 8 bases map to TRBD1. The CDR3 spans 15 residues. The germline V gene has CDR1 MNHEY and CDR2 SMNVEV (reference sequence). The junction had 10 bases not matched to a gene; V was cut back by 4 bases and J by 5 bases. CDR3 sequence: CASSYTGTGSNEQYF. The CDR3 nucleotides are TGTGCCAGCAGTTACACCGGGACAGGTTCGAACGAGCAGTACTTC.

The V gene is TRBV27, the J gene TRBJ1-4; the D gene is possibly TRBD1 (5 bases). Trimming took off 5 bases at V and 4 bases at J, with 20 bases between the two ends. The CDR3 loop spans 17 amino acids. In germline, CDR1 is MNHEY, CDR2 SMNVEV (reference sequence). The DNA of the CDR3 is TGTGCCAGCAGTGAGAGGGGCCCCAGTATAAATAATGAAAAACTGTTTTTT. Its protein product is CASSERGPSINNEKLFF.

The gene calls are TRBV28 and TRBJ1-1; no clear D. CDR1 and CDR2 (germline): MDHEN, SYDVKM. The CDR3 extends over 11 amino acids. The V and J ends lost 8 bases and 4 bases respectively, with 8 bases between them. The CDR3 sequence is CASQVPTEAFF. The CDR3 DNA sequence: TGTGCCAGCCAGGTCCCCACTGAAGCTTTCTTT.

The chain is built from TRBV19 and TRBJ1-6; possibly TRBD1 for D (6 bases). This CDR3 is built from 20 residues. Germline values: CDR1 LNHDA, CDR2 SQIVND (reference sequence). V dropped 5 bases and J dropped 0 bases, with 23 bases sitting between them. CDR3 DNA: TGTGCCAGTAGTTCCACAGGGAGCGGACGACCTGTCTCCTATAATTCACCCCTCCACTTT. This translates into CASSSTGSGRPVSYNSPLHF.

This chain uses TRBV6-5 with TRBJ2-7, with TRBD2 as a possible D gene (5 bases). Trimming shortened V by 5 bases and J by 4 bases, and 15 bases separated the two germline ends. CDR1 and CDR2 (germline): MNHEY, SVGAGI. This CDR3 comprises 14 residues. The CDR3, as DNA: TGTGCCAGCAGTCCGGGATTCTCCGGGTACGAGCAGTACTTC. Translating it yields CASSPGFSGYEQYF.

The chain carries TRBV6-6 and TRBJ1-5; D is unclear. Germline CDR1 reads MNHNY; CDR2 reads SVGAGI (reference sequence). With 6 bases removed from V and 0 bases from J, the gap between germline ends came to 12 bases. The CDR3 consists of 15 residues. CDR3 nucleotide sequence: TGTGCCAGCAGCCGCGGACGGAATAGCAATCAGCCCCAGCATTTT. Amino acid sequence: CASSRGRNSNQPQHF.

The chain combines TRBV6-2 or TRBV6-3 with TRBJ1-5; D ambiguous. The CDR3 has 12 residues. With 6 bases removed from V and 7 bases from J, the gap between germline ends came to 10 bases. CDR1 is MNHEY and CDR2 is SVGEGT in the germline V gene. CDR3 sequence: CASSHAGQPQHF. CDR3 sequence (DNA): TGTGCCAGCAGCCACGCGGGACAGCCCCAGCATTTT.

J is TRBJ1-6 and V is TRBV4-1, with TRBD1 identical over 10 bases. Losses at the gene ends were 2 bases for V and 6 bases for J; bases not matched to a gene: 16. CDR3 size: 20 residues. Germline V gives CDR1 MGHRA, CDR2 YSYEKL. As DNA, the CDR3 is TGCGCCAGCAGCCAATCTCCGGGACAGGGGATTGCGGTTCGTAATTCACCCCTCCACTTT. It encodes CASSQSPGQGIAVRNSPLHF.

The rearrangement joins TRBV30 to TRBJ2-3; the D gene is possibly TRBD2 (6 bases). V lost 0 bases and J lost 4, with 11 bases in between. Germline V CDR1 and CDR2: GTSNPN, SVGIG (reference sequence). The CDR3 contains 14 residues. CDR3 DNA sequence: TGTGCCTGGAGTGTTGGTGCTAGCGCAGATACGCAGTATTTT. It codes for CAWSVGASADTQYF.

The V call is TRBV2, the J call TRBJ2-4; D possibly corresponds to TRBD2 (5 bases). Trimming removed 7 bases at V and 2 bases at J, with 15 bases between. The CDR3 is 15 amino acids. Germline loops: CDR1 SNHLY, CDR2 FYNNEI. The CDR3 nucleotides read TGTGCCAGCAAGCTCGAGGGTGGAACCAAAAACATTCAGTACTTC. Protein product: CASKLEGGTKNIQYF.

This clone was found once. The chain carries TRBV19 and TRBJ2-1; 8 bases are shared with TRBD2. CDR1 is LNHDA and CDR2 is SQIVND in the germline V gene (reference sequence). Unmatched junction bases numbered 7, after V lost 3 bases and J lost 6 bases. The CDR3 spans 15 residues. CDR3 loop: CASSMRGLAPNEQFF. CDR3 DNA: TGTGCCAGTAGTATGAGAGGACTAGCCCCCAATGAGCAGTTCTTC.

Here the CDR3 reads CASSQVSGPSSYEQYF. DNA for the CDR3: TGCGCCAGCAGCCAAGTTTCGGGGCCGAGCTCCTACGAGCAGTACTTC. V and J are TRBV4-1 and TRBJ2-7; D possibly matches TRBD1 or TRBD2 (5 bases each). Trimming cost V 1 base and J 0 bases, with 13 bases left between them. The germline CDR1 and CDR2 sequences are MGHRA and YSYEKL. This CDR3 has 16 amino acids.

This chain links TRBV24-1 with TRBJ2-5, with no clear D. Germline V CDR1 and CDR2: KGHDR, SFDVKD. CDR3 size: 14 residues. V was pared by 5 bases and J by 0 bases, with 9 bases between. CDR3 residues: CATSADGYQETQYF. The CDR3 nucleotides read TGTGCCACCAGTGCCGACGGGTACCAAGAGACCCAGTACTTC.

The chain links TRBV18 to TRBJ2-1; perhaps TRBD2 as D (6 bases). The CDR3 extends over 13 amino acids. Germline CDR1 and CDR2: KGHSH and LQKENI. V lost 6 bases and J 6 bases, leaving 12 bases between the germline ends. The CDR3 sequence: CASSRRVSNEQFF. The CDR3 DNA reads TGTGCCAGCTCCCGGAGGGTAAGCAATGAGCAGTTCTTC.